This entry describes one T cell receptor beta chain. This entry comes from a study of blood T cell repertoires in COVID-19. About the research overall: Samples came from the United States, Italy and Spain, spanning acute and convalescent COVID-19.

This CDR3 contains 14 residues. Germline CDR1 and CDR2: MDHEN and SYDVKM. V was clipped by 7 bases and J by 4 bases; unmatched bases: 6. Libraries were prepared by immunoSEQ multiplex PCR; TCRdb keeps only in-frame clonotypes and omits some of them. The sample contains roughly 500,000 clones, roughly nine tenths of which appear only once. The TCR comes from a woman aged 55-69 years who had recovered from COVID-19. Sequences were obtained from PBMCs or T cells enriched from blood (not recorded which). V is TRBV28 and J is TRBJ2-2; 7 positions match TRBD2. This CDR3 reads CASIPGGFTGELFF. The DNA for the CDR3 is TGTGCCAGCATCCCGGGGGGTTTCACCGGGGAGCTGTTTTTT. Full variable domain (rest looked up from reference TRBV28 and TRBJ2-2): DVKVTQSSRYLVKRTGEKVFLECVQDMDHENMFWYRQDPGLGLRLIYFSYDVKMKEKGDIPEGYSVSREKKERFSLILESASTNQTSMYLCASIPGGFTGELFFGEGSRLTVL.